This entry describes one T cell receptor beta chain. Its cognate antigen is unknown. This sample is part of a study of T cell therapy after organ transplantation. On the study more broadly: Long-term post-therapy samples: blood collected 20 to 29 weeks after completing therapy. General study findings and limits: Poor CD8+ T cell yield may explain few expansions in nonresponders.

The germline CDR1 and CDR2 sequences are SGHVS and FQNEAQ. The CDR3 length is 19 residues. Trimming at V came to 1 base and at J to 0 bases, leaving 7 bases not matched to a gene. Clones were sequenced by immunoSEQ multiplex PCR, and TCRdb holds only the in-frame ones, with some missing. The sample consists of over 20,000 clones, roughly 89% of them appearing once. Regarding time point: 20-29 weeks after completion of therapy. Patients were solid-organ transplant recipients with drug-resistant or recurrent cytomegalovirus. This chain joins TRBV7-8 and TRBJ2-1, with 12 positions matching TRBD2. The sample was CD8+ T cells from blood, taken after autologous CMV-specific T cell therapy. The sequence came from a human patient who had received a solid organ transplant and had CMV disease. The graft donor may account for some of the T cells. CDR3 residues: CASSLGTSGIPTSYNEQFF. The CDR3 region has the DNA TGTGCCAGCAGCTTAGGGACTAGCGGGATTCCGACCTCCTACAATGAGCAGTTCTTC.